Each of the 10 T cell receptor beta chains below was sequenced from the same sample in a study of blood T cell repertoires in COVID-19 (TCRdb year 2020). The library was built by means of the immunoSEQ multiplex PCR assay. TCRdb obtained this table from immuneACCESS and retained in-frame rearrangements with V and J assigned. These tables miss some clones; where compared with another copy, unresolved V genes account for less than half of the shortfall, and the remainder is unexplained. The sample table records roughly 500,000 clones; around 85% of these occur just once. 6.5% to 9.5% of the sample lies in the top ten. Sequencing was performed on PBMCs or T cells enriched from blood (not recorded which). These receptors were collected from a woman aged 55-69 years who had recovered from COVID-19.

This chain uses TRBV27 with TRBJ1-1, with D unresolved. Germline CDR1 reads MNHEY; CDR2 reads SMNVEV (reference sequence). The CDR3 is 13 residues long. Trimming took 4 bases from V and 2 from J, leaving 8 bases between them. CDR3 sequence reads: CASSYKRNTEAFF. The CDR3, as DNA: TGTGCCAGCAGTTACAAACGAAACACTGAAGCTTTCTTT.

This clone was recorded once. The gene calls are TRBV2 and TRBJ2-3; D might be TRBD2 (5 bases). This CDR3 is built from 16 residues. With 4 bases removed from V and 2 bases from J, the gap between germline ends came to 16 bases. Per germline, CDR1 SNHLY and CDR2 FYNNEI. The CDR3 here is CASSVGGTRPTDTQYF. DNA for the CDR3: TGTGCCAGCAGTGTTGGAGGAACAAGGCCCACAGATACGCAGTATTTT.

The V call is TRBV19, the J call TRBJ2-2, with D tentatively TRBD1 (5 bases). Trimming stripped 5 bases from V and 4 bases from J, with 14 bases between. The CDR3 contains 15 residues. Looked up from germline, CDR1 is LNHDA and CDR2 is SQIVND (reference sequence). The CDR3, as DNA: TGTGCCAGTAGTCCGACCCACGACAGCACCGGGGAGCTGTTTTTT. Residues: CASSPTHDSTGELFF.

J is TRBJ1-2 and V is TRBV28; the match to TRBD1 covers 7 bases. The ends lost 6 bases at V and 0 bases at J; junction bases unmatched: 13. Germline V gene lookup returns CDR1 MDHEN and CDR2 SYDVKM. The CDR3 consists of 17 residues. The CDR3 spells CASSHYRGPPANYGYTF. The CDR3 DNA reads as TGTGCCAGCAGCCATTACAGGGGACCCCCTGCTAACTATGGCTACACCTTC.

This clone was detected once. The gene calls are TRBV4-1 and TRBJ2-1; TRBD2 aligns across 9 bases. The V segment lost 0 bases and the J segment 5 bases; nucleotides outside the gene matches: 11. Per the germline V gene, CDR1 is MGHRA and CDR2 is YSYEKL. The CDR3 runs 18 residues. For the CDR3, the DNA is TGCGCCAGCAGCCAAGATCGGAATCGCGGGGGGGCCCACAATGAGCAGTTCTTC. This translates into CASSQDRNRGGAHNEQFF.

V is TRBV29-1 and J is TRBJ2-7; no definite D call. Per the germline V gene, CDR1 is SQVTM and CDR2 is ANQGSEA. The V end was cut by 6 bases, the J end by 4 bases, with 10 bases between. The CDR3 sequence is 11 residues long. This chain's CDR3 is CSVLDGYEQYF. The CDR3 nucleotides are TGCAGCGTCCTAGACGGGTACGAGCAGTACTTC.

V and J are TRBV6-5 and TRBJ2-5; TRBD2 agrees at 7 bases. The germline V gene has CDR1 MNHEY and CDR2 SVGAGI. The CDR3 is 14 amino acids. With 2 bases clipped from V and 3 bases from J, the junction kept 3 bases outside the gene matches. DNA of the CDR3: TGTGCCAGCAGTTACAGGAGCGGGGAAGAGACCCAGTACTTC. Amino acids: CASSYRSGEETQYF.

This chain uses TRBV10-2 with TRBJ2-2; TRBD1 aligns across 11 bases. CDR1 WSHSY and CDR2 SAAADI come from the germline V gene. J gave up 6 bases and V 8 bases, and 2 bases lay outside the gene matches. This CDR3 contains 13 residues. Here the CDR3 DNA reads TGCGCCAGCGCGGGACAGGGGGCCGGGGAGCTGTTTTTT. Translating gives CASAGQGAGELFF.

This chain uses TRBV6-5 with TRBJ1-2, with D maybe TRBD1 (5 bases). V was clipped by 2 bases and J by 4 bases, with 11 bases between them. This CDR3 has 14 amino acids. Per germline, CDR1 MNHEY and CDR2 SVGAGI. CDR3 nucleotides: TGTGCCAGCAGTTACGTCGACAGCTTCTATGGCTACACCTTC. Residues: CASSYVDSFYGYTF.

The rearrangement joins TRBV7-2 to TRBJ2-1; D perhaps matches TRBD1 (5 bases). There are 14 residues in the CDR3. V lost 2 bases and J lost 6, with 11 bases in between. Per the germline V gene, CDR1 is SGHTA and CDR2 is FQGNSA. In DNA, the CDR3 is TGTGCCAGCAGCTTACAGCAGGGTACCAATGAGCAGTTCTTC. Its translation is CASSLQQGTNEQFF.